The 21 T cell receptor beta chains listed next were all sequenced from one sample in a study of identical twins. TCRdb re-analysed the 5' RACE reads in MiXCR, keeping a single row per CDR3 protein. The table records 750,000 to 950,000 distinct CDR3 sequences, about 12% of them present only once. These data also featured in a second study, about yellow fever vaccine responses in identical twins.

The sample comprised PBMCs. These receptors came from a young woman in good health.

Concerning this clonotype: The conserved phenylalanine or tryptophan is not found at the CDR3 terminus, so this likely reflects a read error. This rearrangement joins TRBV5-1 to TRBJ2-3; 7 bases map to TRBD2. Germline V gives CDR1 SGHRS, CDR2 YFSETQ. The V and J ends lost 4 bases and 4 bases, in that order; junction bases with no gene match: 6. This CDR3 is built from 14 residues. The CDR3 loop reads CASSDPSGPDTQYL. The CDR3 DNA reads TGCGCCAGCAGCGACCCTAGCGGCCCAGATACGCAGTATTTA.

The DNA for the CDR3 is TGTGCCAGCAGCGCACAAATGACAGGGGGCCCCTACAATGAGCAGTTCTTC. Its translation: CASSAQMTGGPYNEQFF. V usage is TRBV7-8 and J usage is TRBJ2-1, with TRBD1 matching over 10 bases. CDR3 length equals 17 residues. Germline lookup yields CDR1 SGHVS and CDR2 FQNEAQ. The V segment lost 5 bases and the J segment 2 bases; nucleotides outside the gene matches: 9.

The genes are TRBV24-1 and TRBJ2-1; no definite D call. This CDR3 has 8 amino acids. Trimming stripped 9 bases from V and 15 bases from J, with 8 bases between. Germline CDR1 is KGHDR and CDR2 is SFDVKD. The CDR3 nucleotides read TGTGCCACCGAGCAGCGGTTCTTC. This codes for CATEQRFF.

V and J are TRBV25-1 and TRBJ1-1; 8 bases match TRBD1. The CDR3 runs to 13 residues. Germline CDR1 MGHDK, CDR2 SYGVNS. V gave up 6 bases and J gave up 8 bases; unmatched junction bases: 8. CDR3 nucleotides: TGTGCCAGCAGGGGGACAGGCCGCGTGGAAGCTTTCTTT. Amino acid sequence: CASRGTGRVEAFF.

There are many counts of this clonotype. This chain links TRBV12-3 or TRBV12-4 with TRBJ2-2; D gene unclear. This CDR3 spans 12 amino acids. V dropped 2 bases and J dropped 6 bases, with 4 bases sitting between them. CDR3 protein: CASSLIPGELFF. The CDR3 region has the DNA TGTGCCAGCAGTTTAATACCCGGGGAGCTGTTTTTT.

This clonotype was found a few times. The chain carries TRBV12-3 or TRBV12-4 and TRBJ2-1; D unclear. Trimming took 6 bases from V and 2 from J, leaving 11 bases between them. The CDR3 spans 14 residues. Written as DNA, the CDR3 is TGTGCCAGCAGCTTTGACGACCCCTACAATGAGCAGTTCTTC. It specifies CASSFDDPYNEQFF.

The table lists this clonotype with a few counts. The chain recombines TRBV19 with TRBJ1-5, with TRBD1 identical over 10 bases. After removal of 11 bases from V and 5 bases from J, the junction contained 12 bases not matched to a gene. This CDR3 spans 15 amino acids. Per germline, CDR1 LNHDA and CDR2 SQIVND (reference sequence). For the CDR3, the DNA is TGTGCCGAAAGCGCCGGGACAGGGGTGGATCAGCCCCAGCATTTT. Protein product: CAESAGTGVDQPQHF.

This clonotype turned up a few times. The CDR3 is CASSYPTSGSDEDTQYF. DNA of the CDR3: TGTGCCAGCAGTTACCCGACTAGCGGGAGCGATGAAGATACGCAGTATTTT. The chain uses TRBV6-2 or TRBV6-3 and TRBJ2-3; 12 nucleotides agree with TRBD2. The CDR3 extends over 17 amino acids. V shed 2 bases and J 5 bases; nucleotides not matched to a gene: 8. Germline CDR1 and CDR2: MNHEY and SVGEGT.

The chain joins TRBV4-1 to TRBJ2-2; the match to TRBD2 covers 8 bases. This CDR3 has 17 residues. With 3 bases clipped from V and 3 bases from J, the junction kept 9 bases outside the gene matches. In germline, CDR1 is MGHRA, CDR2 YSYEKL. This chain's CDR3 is CASSQGYSGSYTGELFF. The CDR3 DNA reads TGCGCCAGCAGCCAGGGATACAGCGGGAGCTACACCGGGGAGCTGTTTTTT.

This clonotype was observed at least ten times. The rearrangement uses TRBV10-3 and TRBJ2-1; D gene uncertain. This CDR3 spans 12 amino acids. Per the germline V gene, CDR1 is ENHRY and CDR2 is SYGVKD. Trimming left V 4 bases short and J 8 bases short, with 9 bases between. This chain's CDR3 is CAISVSIDEQFF. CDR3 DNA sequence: TGTGCCATCAGTGTCTCTATCGATGAGCAGTTCTTC.

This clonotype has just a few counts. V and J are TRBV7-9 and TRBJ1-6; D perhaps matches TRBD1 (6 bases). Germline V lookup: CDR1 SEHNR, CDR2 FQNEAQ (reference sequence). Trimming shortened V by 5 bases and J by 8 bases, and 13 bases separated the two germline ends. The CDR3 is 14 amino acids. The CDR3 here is CASSPGESYSPLHF. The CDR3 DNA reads TGTGCCAGCAGCCCAGGGGAAAGTTATTCACCCCTCCACTTT.

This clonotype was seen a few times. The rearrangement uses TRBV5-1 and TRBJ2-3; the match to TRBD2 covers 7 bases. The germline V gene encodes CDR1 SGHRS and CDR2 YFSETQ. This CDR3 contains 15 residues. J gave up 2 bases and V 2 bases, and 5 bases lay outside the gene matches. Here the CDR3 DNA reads TGCGCCAGCAGCTTTATCGGGGGGAACACAGATACGCAGTATTTT. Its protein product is CASSFIGGNTDTQYF.

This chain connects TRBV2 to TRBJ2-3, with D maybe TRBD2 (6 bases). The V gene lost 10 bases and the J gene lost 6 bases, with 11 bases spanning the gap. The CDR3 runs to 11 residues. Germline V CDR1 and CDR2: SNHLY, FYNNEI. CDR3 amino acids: CATKGRDTQYF. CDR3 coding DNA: TGTGCCACCAAGGGGAGGGATACGCAGTATTTT.

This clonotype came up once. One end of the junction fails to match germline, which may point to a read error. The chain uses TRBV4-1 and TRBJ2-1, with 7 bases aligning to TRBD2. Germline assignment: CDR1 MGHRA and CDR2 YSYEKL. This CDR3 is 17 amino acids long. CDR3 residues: CASGQPFSREGLNEQFF. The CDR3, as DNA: TGCGCCAGCGGCCAACCGTTTTCGAGGGAGGGCCTGAATGAGCAGTTCTTC.

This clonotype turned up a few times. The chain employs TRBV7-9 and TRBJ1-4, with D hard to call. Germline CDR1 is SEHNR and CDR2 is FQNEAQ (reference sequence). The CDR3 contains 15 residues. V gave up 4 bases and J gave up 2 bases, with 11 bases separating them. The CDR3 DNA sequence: TGTGCCAGCAGCTCCCTCGAAGGGACTAATGAAAAACTGTTTTTT. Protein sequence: CASSSLEGTNEKLFF. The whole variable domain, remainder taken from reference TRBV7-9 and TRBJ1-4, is DTGVSQNPRHKITKRGQNVTFRCDPISEHNRLYWYRQTLGQGPEFLTYFQNEAQLEKSRLLSDRFSAERPKGSFSTLEIQRTEQGDSAMYLCASSSLEGTNEKLFFGSGTQLSVL.

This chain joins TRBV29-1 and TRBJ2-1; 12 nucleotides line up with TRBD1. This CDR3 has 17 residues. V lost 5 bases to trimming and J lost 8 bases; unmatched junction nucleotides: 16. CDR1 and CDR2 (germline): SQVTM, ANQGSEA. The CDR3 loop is CSVRTRRDRGQVDEQFF. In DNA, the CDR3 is TGCAGCGTTCGTACTCGGCGGGACAGGGGGCAGGTCGATGAGCAGTTCTTC.

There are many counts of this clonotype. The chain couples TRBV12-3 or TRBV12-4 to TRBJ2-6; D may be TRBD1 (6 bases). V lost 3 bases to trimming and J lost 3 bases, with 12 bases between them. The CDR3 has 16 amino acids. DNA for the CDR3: TGTGCCAGCAGTTTCCCAGGGGCAATTGGGGCCAACGTCCTGACTTTC. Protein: CASSFPGAIGANVLTF.

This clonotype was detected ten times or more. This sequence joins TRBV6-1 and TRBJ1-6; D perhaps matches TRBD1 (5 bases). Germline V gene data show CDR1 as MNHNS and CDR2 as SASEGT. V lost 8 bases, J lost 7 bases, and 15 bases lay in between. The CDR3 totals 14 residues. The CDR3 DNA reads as TGTGCCAGCCGCCTGGGACGGTTGAATTCACCCCTCCACTTT. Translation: CASRLGRLNSPLHF.

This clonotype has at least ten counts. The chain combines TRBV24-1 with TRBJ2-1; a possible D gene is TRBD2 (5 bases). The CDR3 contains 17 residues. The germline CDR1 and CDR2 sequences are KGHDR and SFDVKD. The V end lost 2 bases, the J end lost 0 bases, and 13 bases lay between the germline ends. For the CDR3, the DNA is TGTGCCACCAGTGATTCCCTAGCAGGCCTCTCCTACAATGAGCAGTTCTTC. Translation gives CATSDSLAGLSYNEQFF.

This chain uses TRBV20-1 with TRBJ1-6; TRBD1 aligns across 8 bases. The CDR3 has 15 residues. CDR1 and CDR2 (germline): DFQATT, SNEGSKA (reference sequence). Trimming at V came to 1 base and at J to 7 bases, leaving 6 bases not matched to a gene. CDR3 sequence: CSARVSTGVNSPLHF. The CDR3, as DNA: TGCAGTGCTAGAGTCTCGACAGGGGTCAATTCACCCCTCCACTTT.

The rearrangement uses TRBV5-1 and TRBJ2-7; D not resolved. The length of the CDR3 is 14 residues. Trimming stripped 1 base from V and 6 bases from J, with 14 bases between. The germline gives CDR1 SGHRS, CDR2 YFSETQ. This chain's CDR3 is CASSLFSIGSEQYF. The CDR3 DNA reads TGCGCCAGCAGCTTGTTTAGTATTGGGTCCGAGCAGTACTTC.